This T cell receptor beta chain was retrieved from a study of cytomegalovirus exposure and HLA in healthy donors. This clone was picked up a small number of times. Trimming cost V 1 base and J 2 bases, with 12 bases left between them. The CDR3 consists of 15 residues. Germline lookup yields CDR1 SGHTA and CDR2 FQGNSA. PCR primers comprised 60 Vbeta and 13 Jbeta primers. The method was immunoSEQ multiplex PCR; TCRdb's version includes in-frame clones alone and lacks a portion of them. The table includes around 200,000 clones, 75% to 90% detected once. The chain carries TRBV7-2 and TRBJ2-7; TRBD2 is a possible D gene (5 bases). Material: PBMCs. This TCR was recovered from a woman under 30 in good health and CMV-seronegative. CDR3 in DNA: TGTGCCAGCAGCTTAGATGTGGGGAGTGCCTACGAGCAGTACTTC. It is translated as CASSLDVGSAYEQYF.